This T cell receptor (beta chain) originates from a study of T cell repertoires in cytomegalovirus infection (dated by TCRdb to about 2019). The study in broad terms: Donor HLA type was relevant to the analysis, as public TCR beta signatures indicated carriage of CMV infection together with the matching HLA type. Summary of the overall study and its limitations: In the ex vivo response, HLA-C-restricted CMV-specific TCR beta clonotypes were dominant, and in two of eight donors the single most frequent clonotype came from this HLA-C-restricted group. In both this cohort and an independent cohort of approximately 350 donors, the cumulative frequency of public TCR beta family members distinguished carriers of CMV infection plus the relevant HLA type.

TCRdb records Illumina HiSeq 1500 as the sequencer. Starting from the raw public reads, TCRdb applied fastp trimming at Q25, assembled clones with MiXCR and retained in-frame beta chains. Merged by CDR3 protein, the rows form single entries marked with the most common genes and DNA. The table for this sample lists approximately 260,000 distinct CDR3 sequences; about 15% of them were counted only once. The top ten clones comprise around 47% of the sample. The CDR3 covers 12 residues, taking in both the cysteine and the phenylalanine. Of all the DNA, just the CDR3 is kept, 36 bases in frame from base 1. The junction carries 8 bases between V and J, which are trimmed by 6 bases and 5 bases respectively. CDR1 and CDR2 were assigned from the germline V gene as MNHNS and SASEGT. For this clonotype: What this receptor recognizes is not known. No base-level quality is on record; no much larger clone is a single base apart.

Sequencing used CD8+ T cells from PBMCs. This chain joins TRBV6-1 to TRBJ2-1; the D gene cannot be named for sure. This sequence originates from a human donor in good health (CMV status not recorded). Some clones in this sample may be carry-over from other donors' samples. The sequenced DNA is TGTGCCAGCAGCCACCCACACAATGAGCAGTTCTTC. The translation is CASSHPHNEQFF.